One sample yielded the 25 T cell receptor beta chains listed below, sequenced in a study of shared clonotypes between healthy human individuals. Data came from immunoSEQ multiplex PCR; TCRdb stores just in-frame clones and leaves some out. The sample lists 1.4 million or so clones; 98% to 99% were seen once. Sequencing used naive CD4+ T cells sorted from blood. Specified subset: CD45RA+ positively selected. The receptors originated from a young man in good health.

The J gene is TRBJ2-2, the V gene TRBV5-1; 9 bases are a match to TRBD1. This CDR3 spans 13 amino acids. Germline V gene sequence: CDR1 SGHRS, CDR2 YFSETQ. V gave up 0 bases and J gave up 11 bases; unmatched junction bases: 2. For the CDR3, the DNA is TGCGCCAGCAGCTTGGCGGGACAGGGAGAGCTGTTTTTT. The encoded protein is CASSLAGQGELFF.

V gene TRBV6-1 combines with J gene TRBJ2-1, with no clear D. Germline loops: CDR1 MNHNS, CDR2 SASEGT. The CDR3 has 15 amino acids. Trimming cost V 2 bases and J 5 bases, with 13 bases left between them. CDR3: CASSEYVAENNEQFF. In nucleotides, the CDR3 is TGTGCCAGCAGTGAATACGTGGCGGAGAACAATGAGCAGTTCTTC.

V gene TRBV28 combines with J gene TRBJ2-2; D remains unclear. Germline V lookup: CDR1 MDHEN, CDR2 SYDVKM. This CDR3 is built from 15 residues. Trimming took off 5 bases at V and 1 base at J, with 11 bases between the two ends. The CDR3 reads CASSLPRGNTGELFF. The CDR3 bases are TGTGCCAGCAGTCTACCCCGCGGGAACACCGGGGAGCTGTTTTTT.

This chain links TRBV7-9 with TRBJ2-7; the D gene is possibly TRBD1 (6 bases). Germline-derived CDR1 and CDR2 are SEHNR and FQNEAQ (reference sequence). CDR3 length: 13 amino acids. Between the trimmed V and J ends, which lost 5 bases and 0 bases, there was a span of 8 bases. CDR3 amino acids: CASSRTASYEQYF. The CDR3 DNA sequence: TGTGCCAGCAGCAGGACAGCCTCCTACGAGCAGTACTTC.

V is TRBV19 and J is TRBJ2-1; 8 nucleotides agree with TRBD2. The junction had 8 bases not matched to a gene; V was cut back by 5 bases and J by 5 bases. Per germline, CDR1 LNHDA and CDR2 SQIVND (reference sequence). The CDR3 is made up of 15 amino acids. CDR3 DNA sequence: TGTGCCAGTAGTCGGAGCGGGAGCCCCAACAATGAGCAGTTCTTC. Amino acid sequence: CASSRSGSPNNEQFF. The full variable domain, completed using reference TRBV19 and TRBJ2-1, is DGGITQSPKYLFRKEGQNVTLSCEQNLNHDAMYWYRQDPGQGLRLIYYSQIVNDFQKGDIAEGYSVSREKKESFPLTVTSAQKNPTAFYLCASSRSGSPNNEQFFGPGTRLTVL.

The chain couples TRBV18 to TRBJ2-7; D gene unclear. The germline V and J ends were trimmed by 2 bases and 0 bases, with 11 bases remaining between them. CDR1 KGHSH and CDR2 LQKENI come from the germline V gene. CDR3 size: 15 residues. The CDR3 coding sequence is TGTGCCAGCTCACCAATACAAGGGAACTCCTACGAGCAGTACTTC. It is translated as CASSPIQGNSYEQYF.

This chain connects TRBV12-5 to TRBJ2-3, with 7 bases identical to TRBD2. The CDR3 is 16 amino acids. V lost 0 bases, J lost 1 base, and 4 bases stayed unmatched. The germline CDR1 and CDR2 sequences are LGHNT and FRNRAP. CDR3 loop: CASGLVVAGGTDTQYF. The CDR3 nucleotides are TGTGCTAGTGGTTTGGTAGTTGCGGGAGGCACAGATACGCAGTATTTT.

In regard to this clone: At the DNA level, this CDR3 is encoded by other sequences in the same sample as well. V is TRBV5-1 and J is TRBJ2-1; no definite D call. V was clipped by 0 bases and J by 5 bases, with 6 bases between them. The germline CDR1 and CDR2 sequences are SGHRS and YFSETQ. The CDR3 length is 13 residues. The DNA of the CDR3 is TGCGCCAGCAGCTTGGTTGTTGACAATGAGCAGTTCTTC. Its protein is CASSLVVDNEQFF.

The chain is built from TRBV27 and TRBJ2-7, with 10 bases lining up with TRBD1. V lost 5 bases to trimming and J lost 3 bases; unmatched junction nucleotides: 4. Germline lookup yields CDR1 MNHEY and CDR2 SMNVEV (reference sequence). The CDR3 spans 14 residues. The CDR3 loop reads CASSTTGGFYEQYF. DNA of the CDR3: TGTGCCAGCAGTACGACAGGGGGCTTCTACGAGCAGTACTTC.

J is TRBJ1-2 and V is TRBV2, with D unclear. This CDR3 comprises 14 residues. Germline CDR1 and CDR2: SNHLY and FYNNEI. V lost 7 bases, J lost 5 bases, and 17 bases lay in between. CDR3 region: CASMNEPIEYGYTF. The CDR3 region has the DNA TGTGCCAGCATGAACGAACCGATCGAATATGGCTACACCTTC.

This chain links TRBV19 with TRBJ2-7; 10 nucleotides agree with TRBD1. The CDR3 consists of 16 residues. Germline CDR1 is LNHDA and CDR2 is SQIVND (reference sequence). With 1 base clipped from V and 6 bases from J, the junction kept 9 bases outside the gene matches. The CDR3 region is CASSIAVRGQGSEQYF. As DNA, the CDR3 is TGTGCCAGTAGTATAGCGGTCCGGGGACAGGGGAGCGAGCAGTACTTC. The full variable domain, its missing parts supplied by reference TRBV19 and TRBJ2-7, is DGGITQSPKYLFRKEGQNVTLSCEQNLNHDAMYWYRQDPGQGLRLIYYSQIVNDFQKGDIAEGYSVSREKKESFPLTVTSAQKNPTAFYLCASSIAVRGQGSEQYFGPGTRLTVT.

This chain uses TRBV7-2 with TRBJ2-5; TRBD2 agrees at 9 bases. The CDR3 totals 16 residues. Germline lookup yields CDR1 SGHTA and CDR2 FQGNSA. Trimming cost V 6 bases and J 0 bases; bases outside gene matches: 8. CDR3 bases: TGTGCCAGCAGGCCTCGGCTAGCGGGGTACCAAGAGACCCAGTACTTC. As protein: CASRPRLAGYQETQYF.

The CDR3 protein is CASRDLGTYTF. CDR3 DNA sequence: TGTGCCAGCAGGGACCTAGGGACCTACACCTTC. The V call is TRBV6-1, the J call TRBJ1-2, with D possibly being TRBD1 (5 bases). Between the trimmed V and J ends, which lost 6 bases and 10 bases, there was a span of 12 bases. This CDR3 spans 11 amino acids. CDR1 is MNHNS, CDR2 SASEGT, per germline.

This chain uses TRBV2 with TRBJ2-7, with D hard to call. The CDR3 covers 15 residues. Germline values: CDR1 SNHLY, CDR2 FYNNEI. V lost 3 bases, J lost 0 bases, and 12 bases lay in between. CDR3 DNA: TGTGCCAGCAGTGAGGGTGGCCGACGCTCCTACGAGCAGTACTTC. This translates into CASSEGGRRSYEQYF. The whole variable domain, remainder taken from reference TRBV2 and TRBJ2-7, is EPEVTQTPSHQVTQMGQEVILRCVPISNHLYFYWYRQILGQKVEFLVSFYNNEISEKSEIFDDQFSVERPDGSNFTLKIRSTKLEDSAMYFCASSEGGRRSYEQYFGPGTRLTVT.

J is TRBJ2-7 and V is TRBV13; maybe TRBD1 (5 bases). The V end lost 2 bases, the J end lost 3 bases, and 8 bases lay between the germline ends. Germline lookup yields CDR1 PRHDT and CDR2 FYEKMQ (reference sequence). The CDR3 runs to 13 residues. CDR3 amino acids: CASSLQGVYEQYF. The CDR3 DNA sequence: TGTGCCAGCAGCTTACAGGGTGTCTACGAGCAGTACTTC.

The V gene is TRBV28, the J gene TRBJ2-3; TRBD2 matches at 8 bases. Germline CDR1 reads MDHEN; CDR2 reads SYDVKM. After removal of 7 bases from V and 4 bases from J, the junction contained 10 bases not matched to a gene. CDR3 size: 15 residues. The CDR3 sequence is CASTKTSGWADTQYF. CDR3 in DNA: TGTGCCAGCACCAAAACTAGCGGATGGGCAGATACGCAGTATTTT.

The rearrangement joins TRBV11-3 to TRBJ2-1; D gene ambiguous. The CDR3 extends over 15 amino acids. Germline assignment: CDR1 SGHNT and CDR2 YENEEA. Trimming pared 5 bases from V and 0 bases from J, leaving 11 bases between. CDR3 sequence reads: CASSAEISSYNEQFF. In DNA form, the CDR3 reads TGTGCCAGCAGCGCGGAGATCAGCTCCTACAATGAGCAGTTCTTC.

This clone was picked up one time. The chain joins TRBV18 to TRBJ2-1, with D possibly TRBD1 on 5 matching bases. There are 14 residues in the CDR3. V was shortened by 5 bases and J by 3 bases, with 11 bases between the two germline ends. The V gene's germline CDR1 is KGHSH and CDR2 LQKENI. The CDR3 sequence is CASSGLTDYNEQFF. Written as DNA, the CDR3 is TGTGCCAGCTCAGGTCTGACAGACTACAATGAGCAGTTCTTC.

The chain has TRBV5-1 and TRBJ1-2, with 9 bases fitting TRBD1. Trimming cost V 0 bases and J 4 bases; bases outside gene matches: 7. The CDR3 totals 16 residues. Germline V gene lookup returns CDR1 SGHRS and CDR2 YFSETQ. This CDR3 is CASSLGRDRETYGYTF. CDR3 bases: TGCGCCAGCAGCTTGGGGCGGGACAGGGAGACCTATGGCTACACCTTC.

The rearrangement joins TRBV5-4 to TRBJ2-7; D is unresolved. The V gene's germline CDR1 is SGHNT and CDR2 YYREEE (reference sequence). There are 13 residues in the CDR3. V lost 2 bases and J lost 6, with 12 bases in between. The CDR3 loop is CASSFADPGEQYF. The CDR3 DNA reads as TGTGCCAGCAGCTTTGCAGACCCCGGCGAGCAGTACTTC. The full variable domain, completed using reference TRBV5-4 and TRBJ2-7, is ETGVTQSPTHLIKTRGQQVTLRCSSQSGHNTVSWYQQALGQGPQFIFQYYREEENGRGNFPPRFSGLQFPNYSSELNVNALELDDSALYLCASSFADPGEQYFGPGTRLTVT.

Concerning this clone itself: Other nucleotide sequences in the sample specify the same CDR3. The V gene is TRBV9, the J gene TRBJ2-7; 10 nucleotides agree with TRBD1. Germline V lookup: CDR1 SGDLS, CDR2 YYNGEE. The CDR3 runs 15 residues. V lost 2 bases, J lost 3 bases, and 5 bases stayed unmatched. The CDR3 loop is CASSVAGTGDYEQYF. The CDR3 region has the DNA TGTGCCAGCAGCGTCGCCGGGACAGGGGACTACGAGCAGTACTTC.

The chain is built from TRBV10-2 and TRBJ2-3; 13 bases fit TRBD2. J lost 4 bases, V lost 8 bases, and 6 bases had no gene match. CDR1 and CDR2 from the germline V gene are WSHSY and SAAADI. This CDR3 is 15 amino acids long. The CDR3 region has the DNA TGCGCCAGCTTAGGACTAGCGGGAGCATCAGATACGCAGTATTTT. The encoded protein is CASLGLAGASDTQYF.

The V and J genes are TRBV7-9 and TRBJ2-1; 7 bases map to TRBD1. The CDR3 contains 13 residues. V was clipped by 5 bases and J by 10 bases; unmatched bases: 8. CDR1 and CDR2 (germline): SEHNR, FQNEAQ (reference sequence). The CDR3 bases are TGTGCCAGCAGCAGGGGACAGAGGAGAGAGCAGTTCTTC. Residues: CASSRGQRREQFF.

The CDR3 region has the DNA TGTGCCTGGAGTGTACGGGCGGAATCAGCTCAGTACTTC. This encodes CAWSVRAESAQYF. This chain uses TRBV30 with TRBJ2-4; D gene ambiguous. Germline loops: CDR1 GTSNPN, CDR2 SVGIG (reference sequence). The V end was cut by 0 bases, the J end by 12 bases, with 15 bases between. This CDR3 comprises 13 residues.

The V gene is TRBV2, the J gene TRBJ2-6; D ambiguous. The CDR3 spans 16 residues. V was pared by 3 bases and J by 4 bases, with 13 bases between. The germline CDR1 and CDR2 sequences are SNHLY and FYNNEI. CDR3 DNA sequence: TGTGCCAGCAGTGACCTGGGCCAGATGGGGGCCAACGTCCTGACTTTC. It translates to CASSDLGQMGANVLTF.